These T cell receptor beta chains were read from a single sample in a study of cytomegalovirus exposure and HLA in healthy donors. Generated by immunoSEQ multiplex PCR, the TCRdb table keeps only in-frame clones and is missing some. The sample lists under 300,000 clones, approximately 82% occurring once. Sequenced: PBMCs. The source is a woman aged 55-69 years in good health and CMV-seropositive. Each CDR3 is given with its conserved first and last residue. The order of the fields is V gene, D gene, CDR3 protein. The D gene is left open where the match is weak.

>TRBV9|.
CASSPTSTSNYGYTF
>TRBV5-4|.
CASSLAGETQYF
>TRBV6-1|.
CASSPPTGTRKLFF
>TRBV7-2|TRBD2
CASSLGAGVVSDTQYF
>TRBV6-5|TRBD2
CATGIAGLALNEQFF
>TRBV28|.
CASSLSGRGNYGYTF
>TRBV2|.
CASSAQIEKLFF
>TRBV6-1|.
CASSEAGPYEQYF
>TRBV10-2|.
CASSEEDSSYEQYF
>TRBV9|TRBD1
CASSAQGDGQPQHF
>TRBV4-2|.
CASSQGPSGPGNTIYF
>TRBV9|TRBD2
CASSVDGSGHSYNEQFF
>TRBV6-6|.
CASSQGSRYGYTF
>TRBV9|.
CASSVDVGGDTQYF
>TRBV6-6|TRBD1
CASSRDRAETQYF
>TRBV10-1|TRBD1
CASSLDRAIGTEAFF
>TRBV27|TRBD2
CASSLSGRERMYF
>TRBV2|TRBD1
CASSEAGQGTDTQYF
>TRBV28|.
CASSLSQGEQYF
>TRBV6-1|TRBD1
CASSELGTGRLYEQYF
>TRBV4-1|TRBD2
CASSQVSPVGTSLYNEQFF
>TRBV5-1|TRBD2
CASSLYPGASGYVRGSGANVLTF
>TRBV7-8|.
CASSLVIMGAGEQYF
>TRBV5-1|.
CASSLGGGSDEQYF
>TRBV4-1|.
CASSQLALGTGQPQHF
>TRBV6-4|TRBD1
CASSDGQGAYGYTF
>TRBV10-3|.
CAISAADTQYF
>TRBV5-6|TRBD1
CASSFPTGGSTEAFF
>TRBV5-6|TRBD1
CASTRWDREYEQYF
>TRBV28|TRBD2
CASSYSAILAGSTDTQYF
>TRBV18|.
CASSPAAGGNEKLFF
>TRBV4-1|.
CASSDDGGSYNEQFF
>TRBV28|.
CASNPRQALTDTQYF
>TRBV7-2|TRBD2
CASSLDSSGASWNIQYF
>TRBV27|TRBD2
CASSSDSGRVDEQYF
>TRBV18|.
CASWGPTRGEQFF
>TRBV5-5|.
CASSLLQTYEQYF
>TRBV13|TRBD2
CASSRTSGSYNEQFF
>TRBV6-5|.
CASSEAVGQPQHF
>TRBV11-2|.
CASSSLPGSMNTEAFF
>TRBV27|.
CASSSQLRGPNWGTQYF
>TRBV6-1|TRBD1
CASSKDRDVRNEQFF
>TRBV10-2|.
CASSDPSTDTQYF
>TRBV9|.
CASSVAPLNTEAFF
>TRBV6-1|TRBD2
CASSGRVSNEQFF
>TRBV5-8|TRBD1
CASSLVTGGSDYEQYF
>TRBV29-1|TRBD1
CSVEYGFRGQGAYEQYF
>TRBV5-5|TRBD2
CASSLVVLAGNTGELFF